These 24 T cell receptor beta chains share one sample of origin, sequenced in a study of early T cells in non-severe SARS-CoV-2 infection. Each CDR3 protein gets one entry after TCRdb re-called the 5' RACE reads with MiXCR. The data contain 25,000 to 35,000 distinct CDR3 sequences, around 4.2% of them singletons. Sequenced: whole blood. The source is an adult who was a healthcare worker with PCR-confirmed SARS-CoV-2 infection or an uninfected control (not recorded which).

At least ten counts were recorded for this clonotype. The rearrangement joins TRBV30 to TRBJ2-7; D unclear. Germline V gene sequence: CDR1 GTSNPN, CDR2 SVGIG (reference sequence). The CDR3 consists of 12 residues. Trimming removed 0 bases from V and 1 base from J, with 4 bases in between. CDR3 DNA sequence: TGTGCCTGGAGTGTAAAATCCTACGAGCAGTACTTC. Protein: CAWSVKSYEQYF.

The table lists this clonotype with many counts. The genes are TRBV9 and TRBJ1-2; D possibly corresponds to TRBD1 (5 bases). The CDR3 has 14 residues. The V end lost 0 bases, the J end lost 1 base, and 7 bases lay between the germline ends. Germline-derived CDR1 and CDR2 are SGDLS and YYNGEE. In DNA, the CDR3 is TGTGCCAGCAGCGTAGGTGACAGTAACTATGGCTACACCTTC. Translated, it gives CASSVGDSNYGYTF.

This clonotype has at least ten counts. The chain uses TRBV18 and TRBJ2-3; D is unresolved. Trimming took off 3 bases at V and 5 bases at J, with 3 bases between the two ends. CDR1 and CDR2 from the germline V gene are KGHSH and LQKENI. The CDR3 length is 11 residues. The CDR3 loop reads CASSPRDTQYF. The CDR3 region has the DNA TGTGCCAGCTCACCCAGAGATACGCAGTATTTT.

This clonotype was observed many times. V and J are TRBV30 and TRBJ1-1, with D possibly TRBD1 on 5 matching bases. Between the trimmed V and J ends, which lost 5 bases and 0 bases, there was a span of 10 bases. Germline loops: CDR1 GTSNPN, CDR2 SVGIG (reference sequence). The CDR3 totals 13 residues. CDR3 loop: CAWGDVLNTEAFF. The DNA of the CDR3 is TGTGCCTGGGGGGACGTATTGAACACTGAAGCTTTCTTT. The full variable domain, in which reference TRBV30 and TRBJ1-1 provide the parts outside the CDR3, is SQTIHQWPATLVQPVGSPLSLECTVEGTSNPNLYWYRQAAGRGLQLLFYSVGIGQISSEVPQNLSASRPQDRQFILSSKKLLLSDSGFYLCAWGDVLNTEAFFGQGTRLTVV.

Many counts were recorded for this clonotype. The chain carries TRBV5-4 and TRBJ2-5; D might be TRBD2 (5 bases). The CDR3 has 14 amino acids. The germline gives CDR1 SGHNT, CDR2 YYREEE (reference sequence). With 4 bases removed from V and 3 bases from J, the gap between germline ends came to 13 bases. The CDR3 region is CASSAPVAKETQYF. Here the CDR3 DNA reads TGTGCCAGCAGCGCCCCGGTAGCGAAAGAGACCCAGTACTTC.

This clonotype was seen at least ten times. The J gene is TRBJ2-6, the V gene TRBV6-5; D call uncertain. The CDR3 extends over 15 amino acids. Looked up from germline, CDR1 is MNHEY and CDR2 is SVGAGI. V lost 6 bases to trimming and J lost 0 bases, with 9 bases between them. CDR3 in DNA: TGTGCCAGCAGCCTTGTTACCTCTGGGGCCAACGTCCTGACTTTC. It encodes CASSLVTSGANVLTF.

This clonotype showed up many times. V and J are TRBV10-3 and TRBJ1-5, with D perhaps TRBD1 (6 bases). Germline lookup yields CDR1 ENHRY and CDR2 SYGVKD. The V end lost 10 bases, the J end lost 3 bases, and 25 bases lay between the germline ends. CDR3 size: 17 residues. The CDR3, as DNA: TGTGCCACCCGCGCCTATACCGGGACAAGGATCAATCAGCCCCAGCATTTT. It yields the protein CATRAYTGTRINQPQHF.

The table lists this clonotype with many counts. This sequence joins TRBV5-1 and TRBJ2-3; 9 positions match TRBD2. Germline V gene sequence: CDR1 SGHRS, CDR2 YFSETQ. The CDR3 consists of 16 residues. Trimming cost V 4 bases and J 0 bases; bases outside gene matches: 6. The CDR3 loop reads CASSPPGLASTDTQYF. In DNA, the CDR3 is TGCGCCAGCAGCCCCCCGGGACTAGCAAGCACAGATACGCAGTATTTT.

This clonotype was observed many times. The chain carries TRBV6-6 and TRBJ2-7; D is unclear. This CDR3 is built from 14 residues. Germline V gene data show CDR1 as MNHNY and CDR2 as SVGAGI (reference sequence). V lost 4 bases to trimming and J lost 5 bases, with 15 bases between them. The CDR3 DNA is TGTGCCAGCAGTTCAGGAGACAAACCGGACGAGCAGTACTTC. This sequence encodes CASSSGDKPDEQYF.

This clonotype was counted a few times. The chain joins TRBV9 to TRBJ2-2; D possibly corresponds to TRBD2 (7 bases). Germline-derived CDR1 and CDR2 are SGDLS and YYNGEE. V lost 4 bases and J 6 bases, leaving 19 bases between the germline ends. This CDR3 comprises 16 residues. The CDR3 is CASSPRLAGAAGELFF. CDR3 DNA: TGTGCCAGCAGCCCCCGACTAGCAGGGGCGGCCGGGGAGCTGTTTTTT.

The sample holds many counts of this clonotype. The rearrangement links TRBV20-1 to TRBJ2-6, with TRBD1 matching over 7 bases. Germline CDR1 and CDR2: DFQATT and SNEGSKA (reference sequence). The CDR3 contains 16 residues. After removal of 6 bases from V and 0 bases from J, the junction contained 8 bases not matched to a gene. CDR3 nucleotide sequence: TGCAGTGCCCCCTCGGACAGGAGCTCTGGGGCCAACGTCCTGACTTTC. This gives the protein CSAPSDRSSGANVLTF.

This clonotype was detected ten times or more. The CDR3 DNA sequence: TGCGCCAGCAGCCCCGGACAGGCGCCTTCCTACGAGCAGTACTTC. Translation gives CASSPGQAPSYEQYF. The rearrangement joins TRBV5-1 to TRBJ2-7; 7 positions match TRBD1. Germline loops: CDR1 SGHRS, CDR2 YFSETQ. The CDR3 is 15 residues long. V shed 4 bases and J 1 base; nucleotides not matched to a gene: 8.

This clonotype was seen repeatedly, ten times or more. V and J are TRBV19 and TRBJ1-6, with 9 bases lining up with TRBD1. This CDR3 has 15 amino acids. With 11 bases clipped from V and 8 bases from J, the junction kept 13 bases outside the gene matches. The germline CDR1 and CDR2 sequences are LNHDA and SQIVND (reference sequence). The CDR3 DNA is TGTGCCGGAGACAAGGACAGGGGTTCCGATTCACCCCTCCACTTT. The encoded protein is CAGDKDRGSDSPLHF.

Many counts were recorded for this clonotype. The V and J genes are TRBV18 and TRBJ1-1, with 9 positions matching TRBD1. V was pared by 4 bases and J by 4 bases, with 7 bases of the junction left unmatched. The CDR3 length is 15 residues. Germline assignment: CDR1 KGHSH and CDR2 LQKENI. CDR3 coding DNA: TGTGCCAGCTCACTCGTCGGACAGGGGTCCACTGAAGCTTTCTTT. Residues: CASSLVGQGSTEAFF.

By proportion, this clonotype is medium-sized. This chain uses TRBV14 with TRBJ2-3; maybe TRBD2 (5 bases). V was shortened by 5 bases and J by 2 bases, with 17 bases between the two germline ends. This CDR3 contains 16 residues. Looked up from germline, CDR1 is SGHDN and CDR2 is FVKESK. DNA for the CDR3: TGTGCCAGCAGCTCCCAAACCGGACTCAACACAGATACGCAGTATTTT. Translating it yields CASSSQTGLNTDTQYF.

This clonotype was detected many times. J is TRBJ2-3 and V is TRBV5-4; 10 bases fit TRBD1. The trim removed 4 bases at V and 4 bases at J, leaving 6 bases unmatched. Germline loops: CDR1 SGHNT, CDR2 YYREEE (reference sequence). The CDR3 loop spans 15 amino acids. The CDR3 is CASSLPGTGADTQYF. The CDR3 bases are TGTGCCAGCAGCCTCCCCGGGACAGGGGCAGATACGCAGTATTTT.

The table lists this clonotype with a few counts. The chain combines TRBV18 with TRBJ2-7; D possibly corresponds to TRBD1 (5 bases). The CDR3 is 15 residues long. The germline V and J ends were trimmed by 3 bases and 0 bases, with 12 bases remaining between them. Germline assignment: CDR1 KGHSH and CDR2 LQKENI. This chain's CDR3 is CASSPDSASSYEQYF. CDR3 DNA: TGTGCCAGCTCACCCGACAGCGCGAGCTCCTACGAGCAGTACTTC.

This clonotype came up many times. Written as DNA, the CDR3 is TGCGCCAGCAGCTGGGCGGGGGGCCTTGAGCAGTTCTTC. This translates into CASSWAGGLEQFF. The V gene is TRBV5-1, the J gene TRBJ2-1, with 8 bases lining up with TRBD2. The CDR3 totals 13 residues. The ends lost 3 bases at V and 9 bases at J; junction bases unmatched: 5. CDR1 SGHRS and CDR2 YFSETQ come from the germline V gene.

In this sample, this clonotype turned up many times. The chain is built from TRBV5-4 and TRBJ1-1; 8 bases match TRBD1. The V gene's germline CDR1 is SGHNT and CDR2 YYREEE (reference sequence). V gave up 4 bases and J gave up 5 bases; unmatched junction bases: 13. The CDR3 sequence is 16 residues long. The CDR3 sequence is CASSRPSGGEGTEAFF. The CDR3 DNA follows: TGTGCCAGCAGCAGGCCTTCAGGGGGCGAGGGAACTGAAGCTTTCTTT. The full variable domain, with the rest looked up from reference TRBV5-4 and TRBJ1-1, is ETGVTQSPTHLIKTRGQQVTLRCSSQSGHNTVSWYQQALGQGPQFIFQYYREEENGRGNFPPRFSGLQFPNYSSELNVNALELDDSALYLCASSRPSGGEGTEAFFGQGTRLTVV.

This clonotype was seen ten or more times. This chain joins TRBV19 and TRBJ1-1, with a possible D match to TRBD1 (5 bases). Between the trimmed V and J ends, which lost 5 bases and 2 bases, there was a span of 12 bases. The CDR3 runs 14 residues. In germline, CDR1 is LNHDA, CDR2 SQIVND (reference sequence). CDR3 coding DNA: TGTGCCAGTAGTTGGGGACGGGGAAACACTGAAGCTTTCTTT. Its translation: CASSWGRGNTEAFF.

This clonotype showed up many times. V usage is TRBV10-1 and J usage is TRBJ1-1, with D unclear. Trimming shortened V by 2 bases and J by 1 base, and 11 bases separated the two germline ends. Germline V gives CDR1 WNHNN, CDR2 SYGVQD (reference sequence). This CDR3 spans 15 amino acids. The CDR3 spells CASSETARANTEAFF. The CDR3 region has the DNA TGCGCCAGCAGTGAGACCGCCAGAGCGAACACTGAAGCTTTCTTT.

In this sample, this clonotype turned up many times. This chain connects TRBV5-4 to TRBJ1-6; D not certain. CDR3 size: 13 residues. Germline values: CDR1 SGHNT, CDR2 YYREEE (reference sequence). V was cut by 1 base and J by 6 bases, with 5 bases left in between. The DNA of the CDR3 is TGTGCCAGCAGCTTGTTGGGTAATTCACCCCTCCACTTT. Its translation: CASSLLGNSPLHF.

About this clonotype itself: A much larger clonotype is one base distant, so this may be a read error. The genes are TRBV27 and TRBJ2-3; TRBD2 matches 10 bases. CDR3 length: 15 amino acids. Germline V gene sequence: CDR1 MNHEY, CDR2 SMNVEV (reference sequence). Trimming at V came to 7 bases and at J to 6 bases, leaving 10 bases not matched to a gene. The CDR3 DNA sequence: TGTGCCAGCATAAGCGGGGGGGTCAGTCCTGATACGCAGTATTTT. Translation gives CASISGGVSPDTQYF.

This clonotype came up many times. This rearrangement joins TRBV18 to TRBJ1-2; D might be TRBD1 (5 bases). Trimming took off 3 bases at V and 6 bases at J, with 11 bases between the two ends. The CDR3 contains 13 residues. Germline CDR1 is KGHSH and CDR2 is LQKENI. The CDR3 coding sequence is TGTGCCAGCTCACCGGACAACCGCCATGGCTACACCTTC. It is translated as CASSPDNRHGYTF. Full variable domain (outside the CDR3, taken from reference TRBV18 and TRBJ1-2): NAGVMQNPRHLVRRRGQEARLRCSPMKGHSHVYWYRQLPEEGLKFMVYLQKENIIDESGMPKERFSAEFPKEGPSILRIQQVVRGDSAAYFCASSPDNRHGYTFGSGTRLTVV.